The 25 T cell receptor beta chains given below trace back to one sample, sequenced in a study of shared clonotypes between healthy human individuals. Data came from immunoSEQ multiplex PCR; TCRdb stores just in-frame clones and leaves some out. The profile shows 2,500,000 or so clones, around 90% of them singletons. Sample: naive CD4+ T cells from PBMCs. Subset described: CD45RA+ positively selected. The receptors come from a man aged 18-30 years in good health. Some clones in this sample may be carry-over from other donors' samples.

DNA of the CDR3: TGTGCCAGCAGTGACAGACCTTACACTGAAGCTTTCTTT. Amino acid sequence: CASSDRPYTEAFF. The V call is TRBV6-4, the J call TRBJ1-1, with D hard to call. V gave up 2 bases and J gave up 3 bases, with 7 bases separating them. Germline V gives CDR1 MRHNA, CDR2 SNTAGT. This CDR3 region has 13 residues.

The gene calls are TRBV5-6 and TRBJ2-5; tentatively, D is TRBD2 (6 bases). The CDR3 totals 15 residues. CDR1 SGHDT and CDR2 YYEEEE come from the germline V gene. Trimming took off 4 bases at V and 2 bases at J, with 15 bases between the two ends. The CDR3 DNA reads TGTGCCAGCAGCAGGGTCGGCGGGACTCAAGAGACCCAGTACTTC. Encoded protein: CASSRVGGTQETQYF.

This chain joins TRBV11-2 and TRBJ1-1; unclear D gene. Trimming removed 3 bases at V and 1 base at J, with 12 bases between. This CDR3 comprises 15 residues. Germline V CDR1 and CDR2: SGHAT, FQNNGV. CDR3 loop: CASSFPLSPNTEAFF. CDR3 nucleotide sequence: TGTGCCAGCAGCTTCCCTCTAAGCCCGAACACTGAAGCTTTCTTT.

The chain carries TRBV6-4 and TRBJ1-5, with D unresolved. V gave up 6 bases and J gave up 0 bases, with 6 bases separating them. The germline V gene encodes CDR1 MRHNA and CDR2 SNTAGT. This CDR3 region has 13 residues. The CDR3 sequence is CASSVSSNQPQHF. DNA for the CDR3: TGTGCCAGCAGCGTAAGTAGCAATCAGCCCCAGCATTTT.

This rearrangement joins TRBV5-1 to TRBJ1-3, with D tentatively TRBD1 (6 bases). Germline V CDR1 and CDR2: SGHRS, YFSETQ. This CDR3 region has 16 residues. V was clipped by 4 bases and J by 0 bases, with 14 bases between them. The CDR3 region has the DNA TGCGCCAGCAGCCTGGACAGACCTAGCTCTGGAAACACCATATATTTT. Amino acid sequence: CASSLDRPSSGNTIYF.

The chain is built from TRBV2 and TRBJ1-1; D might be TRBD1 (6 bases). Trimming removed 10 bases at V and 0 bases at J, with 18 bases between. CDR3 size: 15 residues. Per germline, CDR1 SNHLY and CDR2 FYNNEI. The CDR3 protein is CATQQGRLMNTEAFF. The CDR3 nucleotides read TGTGCCACCCAACAGGGTCGGTTGATGAACACTGAAGCTTTCTTT.

This chain's CDR3 is CASKATPIPPEQFF. Written as DNA, the CDR3 is TGTGCCAGCAAGGCAACCCCCATACCTCCCGAGCAGTTCTTC. The chain has TRBV2 and TRBJ2-1, with D unclear. Germline V gene lookup returns CDR1 SNHLY and CDR2 FYNNEI. The CDR3 covers 14 residues. Trimming removed 7 bases at V and 10 bases at J, with 20 bases between.

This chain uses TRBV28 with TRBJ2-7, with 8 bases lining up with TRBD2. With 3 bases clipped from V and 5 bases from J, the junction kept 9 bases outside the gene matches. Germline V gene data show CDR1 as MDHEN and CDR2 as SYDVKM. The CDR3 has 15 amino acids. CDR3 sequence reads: CASSFLGTSENEQYF. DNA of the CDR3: TGTGCCAGCAGTTTCCTGGGGACTAGTGAAAACGAGCAGTACTTC.

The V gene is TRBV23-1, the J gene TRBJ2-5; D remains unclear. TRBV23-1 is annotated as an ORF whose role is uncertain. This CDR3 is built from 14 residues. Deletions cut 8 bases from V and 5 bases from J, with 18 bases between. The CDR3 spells CASPRAWGRETQYF. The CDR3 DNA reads TGCGCCAGCCCCCGGGCGTGGGGTAGGGAGACCCAGTACTTC.

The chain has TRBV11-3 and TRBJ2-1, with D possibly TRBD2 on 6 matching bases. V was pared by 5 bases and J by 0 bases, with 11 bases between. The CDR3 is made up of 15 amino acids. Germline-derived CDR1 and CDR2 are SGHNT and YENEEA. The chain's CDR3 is CASSPRRASYNEQFF. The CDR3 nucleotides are TGTGCCAGCAGCCCCCGGAGGGCCTCCTACAATGAGCAGTTCTTC.

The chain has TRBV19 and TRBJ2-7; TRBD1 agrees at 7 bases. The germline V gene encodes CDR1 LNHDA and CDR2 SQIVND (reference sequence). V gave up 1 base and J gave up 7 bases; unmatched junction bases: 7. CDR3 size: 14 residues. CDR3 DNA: TGTGCCAGTAGTATAGCCCAGGGGACAGATGAGCAGTACTTC. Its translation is CASSIAQGTDEQYF.

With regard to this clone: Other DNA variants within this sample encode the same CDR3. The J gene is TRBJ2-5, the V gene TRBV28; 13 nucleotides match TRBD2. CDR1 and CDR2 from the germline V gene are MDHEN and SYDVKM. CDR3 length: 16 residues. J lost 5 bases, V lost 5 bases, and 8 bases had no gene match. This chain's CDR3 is CASSPGLAGVRETQYF. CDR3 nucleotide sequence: TGTGCCAGCAGTCCCGGACTAGCGGGAGTTAGGGAGACCCAGTACTTC.

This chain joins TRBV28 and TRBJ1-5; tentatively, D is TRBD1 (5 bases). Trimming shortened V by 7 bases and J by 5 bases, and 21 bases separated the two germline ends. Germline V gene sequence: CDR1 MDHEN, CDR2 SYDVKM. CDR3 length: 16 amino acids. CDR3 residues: CASTIQGRGGYQPQHF. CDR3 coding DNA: TGTGCCAGCACGATTCAGGGTCGGGGGGGGTATCAGCCCCAGCATTTT.

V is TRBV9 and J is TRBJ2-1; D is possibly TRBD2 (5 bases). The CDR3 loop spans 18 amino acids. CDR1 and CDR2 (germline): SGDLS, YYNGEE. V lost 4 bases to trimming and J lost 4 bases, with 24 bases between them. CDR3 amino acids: CASSPSSGSLGLYNEQFF. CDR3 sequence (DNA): TGTGCCAGCAGCCCCAGTTCGGGGAGTCTCGGGCTATACAATGAGCAGTTCTTC.

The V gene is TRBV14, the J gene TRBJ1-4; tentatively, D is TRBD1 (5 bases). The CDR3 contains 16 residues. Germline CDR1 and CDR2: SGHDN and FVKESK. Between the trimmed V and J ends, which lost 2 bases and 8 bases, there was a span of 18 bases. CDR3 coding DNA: TGTGCCAGCAGCCAAACCTCGGGCCCCTGGGACGAAAAACTGTTTTTT. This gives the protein CASSQTSGPWDEKLFF.

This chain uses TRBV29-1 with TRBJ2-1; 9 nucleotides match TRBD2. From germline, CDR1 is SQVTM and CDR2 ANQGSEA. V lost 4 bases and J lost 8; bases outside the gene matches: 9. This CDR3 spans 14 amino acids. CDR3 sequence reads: CSVAGREGRDEQFF. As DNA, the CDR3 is TGCAGCGTTGCTGGGCGGGAGGGCCGAGATGAGCAGTTCTTC.

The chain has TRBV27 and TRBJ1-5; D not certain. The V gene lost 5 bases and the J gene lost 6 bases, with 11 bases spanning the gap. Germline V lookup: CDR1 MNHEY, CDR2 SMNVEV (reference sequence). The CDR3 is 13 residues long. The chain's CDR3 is CASSRPVSQPQHF. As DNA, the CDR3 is TGTGCCAGCAGTCGGCCAGTTTCTCAGCCCCAGCATTTT.

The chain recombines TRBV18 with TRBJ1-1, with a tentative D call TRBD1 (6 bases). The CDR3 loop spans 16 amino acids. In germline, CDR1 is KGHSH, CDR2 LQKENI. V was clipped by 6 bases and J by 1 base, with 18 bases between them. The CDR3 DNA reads TGTGCCAGCTCCCTGGTGGGGGGCCATGGGAACACTGAAGCTTTCTTT. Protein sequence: CASSLVGGHGNTEAFF.

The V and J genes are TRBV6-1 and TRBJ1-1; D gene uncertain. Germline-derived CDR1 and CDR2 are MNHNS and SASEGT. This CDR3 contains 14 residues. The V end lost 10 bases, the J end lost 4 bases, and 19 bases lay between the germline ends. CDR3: CATSVAPLGTEAFF. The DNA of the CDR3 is TGTGCCACCTCAGTAGCCCCCCTGGGCACTGAAGCTTTCTTT.

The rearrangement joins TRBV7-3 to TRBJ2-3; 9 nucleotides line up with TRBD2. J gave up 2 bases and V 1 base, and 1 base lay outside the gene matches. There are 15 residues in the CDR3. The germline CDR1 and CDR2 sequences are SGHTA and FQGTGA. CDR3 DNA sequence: TGTGCCAGCAGCTTAAGCGGGAGGGCCACAGATACGCAGTATTTT. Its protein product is CASSLSGRATDTQYF.

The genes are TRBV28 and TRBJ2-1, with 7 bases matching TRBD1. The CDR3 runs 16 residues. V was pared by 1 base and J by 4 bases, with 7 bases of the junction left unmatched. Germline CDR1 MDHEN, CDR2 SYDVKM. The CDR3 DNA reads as TGTGCCAGCAGTTTATCGGGGACAGATCCTTACAATGAGCAGTTCTTC. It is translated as CASSLSGTDPYNEQFF.

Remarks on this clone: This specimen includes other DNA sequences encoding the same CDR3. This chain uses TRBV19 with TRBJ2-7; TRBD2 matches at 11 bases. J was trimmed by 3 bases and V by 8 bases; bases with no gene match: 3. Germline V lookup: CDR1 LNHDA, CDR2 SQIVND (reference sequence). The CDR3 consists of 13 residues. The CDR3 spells CASSLAGGYEQYF. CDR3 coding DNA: TGTGCCAGTTCTCTAGCGGGGGGCTACGAGCAGTACTTC.

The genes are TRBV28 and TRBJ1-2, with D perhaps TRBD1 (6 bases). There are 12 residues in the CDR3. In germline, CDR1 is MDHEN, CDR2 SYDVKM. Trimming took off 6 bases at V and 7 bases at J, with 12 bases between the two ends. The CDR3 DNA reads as TGTGCCAGCAGGGGGGGCGCGGGTGGCTACACCTTC. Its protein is CASRGGAGGYTF.

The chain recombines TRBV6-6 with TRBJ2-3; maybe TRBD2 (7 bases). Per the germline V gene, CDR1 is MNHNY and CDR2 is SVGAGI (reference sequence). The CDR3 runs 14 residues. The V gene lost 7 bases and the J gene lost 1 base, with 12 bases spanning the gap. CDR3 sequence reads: CASTLGGGTDTQYF. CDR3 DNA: TGTGCCAGCACCCTAGGGGGGGGCACAGATACGCAGTATTTT.

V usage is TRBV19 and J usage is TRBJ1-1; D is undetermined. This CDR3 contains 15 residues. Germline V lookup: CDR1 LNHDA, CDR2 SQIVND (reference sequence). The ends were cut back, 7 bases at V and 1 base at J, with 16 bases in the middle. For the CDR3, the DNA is TGTGCCAGTATCCCGCCTGATAGGGAGAACACTGAAGCTTTCTTT. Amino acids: CASIPPDRENTEAFF.